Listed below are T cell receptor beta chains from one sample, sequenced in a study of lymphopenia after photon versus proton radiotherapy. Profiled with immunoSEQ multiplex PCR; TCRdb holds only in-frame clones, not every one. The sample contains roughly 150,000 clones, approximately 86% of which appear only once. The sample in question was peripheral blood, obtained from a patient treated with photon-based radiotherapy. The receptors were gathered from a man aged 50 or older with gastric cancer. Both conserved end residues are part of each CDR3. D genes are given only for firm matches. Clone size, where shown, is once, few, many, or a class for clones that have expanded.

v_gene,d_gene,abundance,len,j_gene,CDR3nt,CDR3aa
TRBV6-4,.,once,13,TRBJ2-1,TGTGCCAGCAGTGTTGGGCAGGTGGATGAGCAGTTCTTC,CASSVGQVDEQFF
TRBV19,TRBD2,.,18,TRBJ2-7,TGTGCCAGTAGTATTTCGGGAACTAGCGGGAGTTCGACCTACGAGCAGTACTTC,CASSISGTSGSSTYEQYF
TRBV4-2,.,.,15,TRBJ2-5,TGTGCCAGCAGCCGCGCCGGTGGGCAGGGAGAGACCCAGTACTTC,CASSRAGGQGETQYF
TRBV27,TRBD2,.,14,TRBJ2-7,TGTGCCAGCAGGGAGCGGGGGCGCTCCTACGAGCAGTACTTC,CASRERGRSYEQYF
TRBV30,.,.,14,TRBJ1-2,TGTGCCTGGAGGGAGTTCAAACTTAACTATGGCTACACCTTC,CAWREFKLNYGYTF
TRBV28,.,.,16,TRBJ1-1,TGTGCCAGCAGTTTTAGGGGCACAGGGCGGAACACTGAAGCTTTCTTT,CASSFRGTGRNTEAFF
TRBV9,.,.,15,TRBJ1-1,TGTGCCAGCAGCGCCGTTTCGGGGGCTGGAACTGAAGCTTTCTTT,CASSAVSGAGTEAFF
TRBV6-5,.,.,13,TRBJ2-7,TGTGCCAGCAGTTATGGGGGGTCCTACGAGCAGTACTTC,CASSYGGSYEQYF
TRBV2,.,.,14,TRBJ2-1,TGTGCCAGCAAGGGCTCGTTCTCCTACAATGAGCAGTTCTTC,CASKGSFSYNEQFF
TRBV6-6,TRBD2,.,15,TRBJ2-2,TGTGCCAGCAGTTATGGGAGGGCACAGGCCGGGGAGCTGTTTTTT,CASSYGRAQAGELFF
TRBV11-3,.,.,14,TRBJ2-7,TGTGCCAGCAGCTTAGGTGGTAGCGGCTACGAGCAGTACTTC,CASSLGGSGYEQYF
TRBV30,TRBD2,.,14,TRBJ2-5,TGTGCCTGGAGCACTAGCGGGAGCCTTGAGACCCAGTACTTC,CAWSTSGSLETQYF
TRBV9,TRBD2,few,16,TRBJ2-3,TGTGCCAGCAGCGTGAGGACTAGCGGAAAGCCAGATACGCAGTATTTT,CASSVRTSGKPDTQYF
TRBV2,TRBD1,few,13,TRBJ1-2,TGTGCCAGCAGTGTCGGGACAGGGAAAGGCTACACCTTC,CASSVGTGKGYTF
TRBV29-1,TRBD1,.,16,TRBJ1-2,TGCAGCGTTGAAGATAAGGGGGACAGGGGCGGCTATGGCTACACCTTC,CSVEDKGDRGGYGYTF
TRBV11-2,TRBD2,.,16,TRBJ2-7,TGTGCCAGCAGCTCCCCGGCTAGCGGGAGATCGTTCGAGCAGTACTTC,CASSSPASGRSFEQYF
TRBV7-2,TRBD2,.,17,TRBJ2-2,TGTGCCAGCAGCTTAGTGGGACTAGCGACGAACACCGGGGAGCTGTTTTTT,CASSLVGLATNTGELFF
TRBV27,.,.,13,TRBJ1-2,TGTGCCAGCAGTTTACGGCCTAACTATGGCTACACCTTC,CASSLRPNYGYTF
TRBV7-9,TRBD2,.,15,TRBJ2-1,TGTGCCAGCAGCTTAGAAGGACTAGCGGGGAATGAGCAGTTCTTC,CASSLEGLAGNEQFF